These 4 T cell receptor beta chains were sequenced from one sample in a study of response to subunit inactivated influenza vaccine. TCRdb re-derived calls from the RT-PCR reads in MiXCR, one entry per CDR3 protein. In the table there are about 610,000 distinct CDR3 sequences, approximately 14% of which are singletons. The sequenced sample was PBMCs from blood, obtained 11 to 12 days after vaccination. Receptor source: a man in his forties or fifties who received an inactivated influenza vaccine.

This clonotype was seen repeatedly, ten times or more. The V gene is TRBV28, the J gene TRBJ1-1; 8 bases line up with TRBD1. Trimming cost V 5 bases and J 5 bases; bases outside gene matches: 13. The CDR3 loop spans 16 amino acids. Germline values: CDR1 MDHEN, CDR2 SYDVKM. CDR3 bases: TGTGCCAGCAGTCCCCATCACCAGGGGGCGCCGACTGAAGCTTTCTTT. It specifies CASSPHHQGAPTEAFF.

There are a few counts of this clonotype. The chain recombines TRBV6-2 or TRBV6-3 with TRBJ1-5; D gene ambiguous. V dropped 2 bases and J dropped 3 bases, with 8 bases sitting between them. The CDR3 has 14 amino acids. In germline, CDR1 is MNHEY, CDR2 SVGEGT. The CDR3 here is CASSYLSFNQPQHF. Written as DNA, the CDR3 is TGTGCCAGCAGTTACCTCTCTTTCAATCAGCCCCAGCATTTT.

The chain uses TRBV12-3 or TRBV12-4 and TRBJ2-7, with D possibly being TRBD1 or TRBD2 (5 bases each). Trimming pared 7 bases from V and 3 bases from J, leaving 13 bases between. There are 13 residues in the CDR3. The CDR3 sequence: CASKGRSGYEQYF. In nucleotides, the CDR3 is TGTGCCAGCAAGGGACGGTCAGGCTACGAGCAGTACTTC.

This chain links TRBV9 with TRBJ2-1, with D tentatively TRBD2 (5 bases). CDR3 length: 15 amino acids. In germline, CDR1 is SGDLS, CDR2 YYNGEE. V dropped 0 bases and J dropped 8 bases, with 15 bases sitting between them. The DNA of the CDR3 is TGTGCCAGCAGCGTAGTAGGAACTAGTCGGGATGAGCAGTTCTTC. Translating gives CASSVVGTSRDEQFF.